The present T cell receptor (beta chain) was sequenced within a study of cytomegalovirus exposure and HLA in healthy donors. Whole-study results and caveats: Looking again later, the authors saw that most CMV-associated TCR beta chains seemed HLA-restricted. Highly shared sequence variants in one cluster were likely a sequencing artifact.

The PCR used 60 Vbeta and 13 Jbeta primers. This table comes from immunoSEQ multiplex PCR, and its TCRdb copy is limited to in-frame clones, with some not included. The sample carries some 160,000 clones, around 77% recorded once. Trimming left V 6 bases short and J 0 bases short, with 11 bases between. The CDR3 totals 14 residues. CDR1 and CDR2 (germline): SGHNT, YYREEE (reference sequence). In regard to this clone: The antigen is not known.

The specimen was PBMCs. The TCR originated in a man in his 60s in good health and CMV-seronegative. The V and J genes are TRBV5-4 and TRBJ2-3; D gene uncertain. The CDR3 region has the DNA TGTGCCAGCACTCAGACTGCTAGCACAGATACGCAGTATTTT. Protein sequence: CASTQTASTDTQYF. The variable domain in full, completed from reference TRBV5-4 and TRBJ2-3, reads ETGVTQSPTHLIKTRGQQVTLRCSSQSGHNTVSWYQQALGQGPQFIFQYYREEENGRGNFPPRFSGLQFPNYSSELNVNALELDDSALYLCASTQTASTDTQYFGPGTRLTVL.